Listed below are T cell receptor beta chains from one sample, sequenced in a study of shared clonotypes between healthy human individuals. Sequencing was performed with immunoSEQ multiplex PCR; in TCRdb, only in-frame clones are kept and a portion is missing. The sample yields some 2,000,000 clones, just under 95% seen once. Source material: naive CD8+ T cells sorted from blood. The source of these receptors is a man between 18 and 29 years old in good health. CDR3s include the opening cysteine and the closing phenylalanine or tryptophan. D genes are given only for firm matches. Part of the rows lack a size; the others show once, few, many or a class for expanded clones.

TRBJ2-7 NA NA TRBV5-8 TGTGCCAGCAGCTTGGCTCCACATGTGGAGCAGTACTTC CASSLAPHVEQYF
TRBJ2-1 once NA TRBV7-9 TGTGCCAGCAGCTTAAGCATGGGGGAGCAGTTCTTC CASSLSMGEQFF
TRBJ1-5 once NA TRBV27 TGTGCCAGCAGTTTACGGCAGTTCAATCAGCCCCAGCATTTT CASSLRQFNQPQHF
TRBJ1-2 NA NA TRBV4-1 TGCGCCAGCAGCCAAGCGCCCGGTAGTGGTGGCTACACCTTC CASSQAPGSGGYTF
TRBJ2-7 NA NA TRBV29-1 TGCAGCGTCTCAGGCGGTAGCTCCTACGAGCAGTACTTC CSVSGGSSYEQYF
TRBJ1-1 once NA TRBV5-6 TGTGCCAGCAGCCTACTGAACACTGAAGCTTTCTTT CASSLLNTEAFF
TRBJ2-1 NA TRBD1 TRBV7-6 TGTGCCAGCAGCTTTTCGACAGGGCGCAATGAGCAGTTCTTC CASSFSTGRNEQFF
TRBJ2-3 NA NA TRBV6-5 TGTGCCAGCAGTTACGAGGACCCTAGCACAGATACGCAGTATTTT CASSYEDPSTDTQYF
TRBJ1-1 once TRBD1 TRBV9 TGTGCCAGCAGCGTAGGAGGGACAGGAGTGAACACTGAAGCTTTCTTT CASSVGGTGVNTEAFF
TRBJ2-7 NA NA TRBV9 TGTGCCAGCAGCCTAGGGAAGGACAACTCCTACGAGCAGTACTTC CASSLGKDNSYEQYF
TRBJ1-2 NA NA TRBV11-2 TGTGCCAGCAGCTCGGACCCACTCTATGGCTACACCTTC CASSSDPLYGYTF